This T cell receptor beta chain was sequenced in a study of shared clonotypes between healthy human individuals. Naive CD8 cells lacked CD45RO and underwent positive selection for CCR7, leaving out terminally differentiated effector memory CD45RA+ cells. Profiled with immunoSEQ multiplex PCR; TCRdb holds only in-frame clones, not every one. The sample lists 700,000 to 950,000 clones, 96% occurring once. Overall study findings and caveats: Incomplete sequencing of sorted subsets was indicated by rarefaction despite large depth.

Worth noting for this clone: Its specificity is unknown.

This TCR came from a man under 40 in good health. The sample taken for sequencing was naive CD8+ T cells sorted from blood.

The CDR3 sequence is CASSLAGTQGLSLYEQYF. In DNA form, the CDR3 reads TGTGCCAGCAGCTTAGCGGGAACACAGGGCCTCTCTCTCTACGAGCAGTACTTC. The J gene is TRBJ2-7, the V gene TRBV11-1; a possible D gene is TRBD1 (6 bases). CDR3 length equals 18 residues. CDR1 SGHAT and CDR2 FQDESV come from the germline V gene (reference sequence). V lost 0 bases, J lost 3 bases, and 21 bases lay in between.